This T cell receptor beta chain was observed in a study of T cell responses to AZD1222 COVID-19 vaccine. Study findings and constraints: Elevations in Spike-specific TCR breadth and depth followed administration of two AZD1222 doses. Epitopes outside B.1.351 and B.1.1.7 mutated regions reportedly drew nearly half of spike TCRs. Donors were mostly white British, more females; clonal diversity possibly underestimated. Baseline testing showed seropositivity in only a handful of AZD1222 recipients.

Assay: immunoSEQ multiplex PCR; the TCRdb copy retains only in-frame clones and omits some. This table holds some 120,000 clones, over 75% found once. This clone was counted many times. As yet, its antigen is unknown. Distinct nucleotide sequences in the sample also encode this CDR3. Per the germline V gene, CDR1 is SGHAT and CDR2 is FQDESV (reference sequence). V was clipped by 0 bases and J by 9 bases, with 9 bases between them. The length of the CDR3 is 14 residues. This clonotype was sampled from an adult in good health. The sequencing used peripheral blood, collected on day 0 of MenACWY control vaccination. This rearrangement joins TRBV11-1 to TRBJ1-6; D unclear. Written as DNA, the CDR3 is TGTGCCAGCAGCTTAGCATCGGGTCGTTCACCCCTCCACTTT. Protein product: CASSLASGRSPLHF.